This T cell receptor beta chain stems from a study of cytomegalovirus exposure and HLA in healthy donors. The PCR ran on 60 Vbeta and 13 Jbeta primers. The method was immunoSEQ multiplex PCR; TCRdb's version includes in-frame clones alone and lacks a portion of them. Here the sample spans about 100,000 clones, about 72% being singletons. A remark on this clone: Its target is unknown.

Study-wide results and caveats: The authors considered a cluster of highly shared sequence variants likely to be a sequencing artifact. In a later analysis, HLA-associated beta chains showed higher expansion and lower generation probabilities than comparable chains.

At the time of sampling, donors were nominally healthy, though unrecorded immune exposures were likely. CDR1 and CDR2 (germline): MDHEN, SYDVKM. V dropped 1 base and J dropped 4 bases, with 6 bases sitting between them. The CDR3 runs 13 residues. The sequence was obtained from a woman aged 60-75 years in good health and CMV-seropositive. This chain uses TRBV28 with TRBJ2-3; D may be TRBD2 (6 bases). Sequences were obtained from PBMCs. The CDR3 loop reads CASSLSGADTQYF. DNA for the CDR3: TGTGCCAGCAGTTTATCGGGAGCAGATACGCAGTATTTT.